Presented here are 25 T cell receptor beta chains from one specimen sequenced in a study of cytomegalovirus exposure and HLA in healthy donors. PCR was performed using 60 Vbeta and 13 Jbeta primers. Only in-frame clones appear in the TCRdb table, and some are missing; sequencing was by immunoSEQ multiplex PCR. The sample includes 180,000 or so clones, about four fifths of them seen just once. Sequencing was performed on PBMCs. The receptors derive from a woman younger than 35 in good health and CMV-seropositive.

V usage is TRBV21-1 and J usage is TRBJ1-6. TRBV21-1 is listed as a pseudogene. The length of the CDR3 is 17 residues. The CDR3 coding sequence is TGTGCCAGCAGCTCCCCGTCGCGGGGGAGGCATAATTCACCCCTCCACTTT. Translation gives CASSSPSRGRHNSPLHF.

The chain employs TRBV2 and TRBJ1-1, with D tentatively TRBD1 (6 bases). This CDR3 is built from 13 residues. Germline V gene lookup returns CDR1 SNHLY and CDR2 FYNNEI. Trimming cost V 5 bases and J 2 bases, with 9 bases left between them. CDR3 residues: CASSQGRNTEAFF. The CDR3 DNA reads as TGTGCCAGCAGTCAGGGGAGAAACACTGAAGCTTTCTTT. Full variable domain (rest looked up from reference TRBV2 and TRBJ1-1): EPEVTQTPSHQVTQMGQEVILRCVPISNHLYFYWYRQILGQKVEFLVSFYNNEISEKSEIFDDQFSVERPDGSNFTLKIRSTKLEDSAMYFCASSQGRNTEAFFGQGTRLTVV.

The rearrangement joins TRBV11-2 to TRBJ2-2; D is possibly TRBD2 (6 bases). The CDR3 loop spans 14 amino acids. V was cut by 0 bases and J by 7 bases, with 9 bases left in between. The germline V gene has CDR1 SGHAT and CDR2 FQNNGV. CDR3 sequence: CASSLDLGGGELFF. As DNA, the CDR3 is TGTGCCAGCAGCTTAGATCTGGGGGGCGGGGAGCTGTTTTTT.

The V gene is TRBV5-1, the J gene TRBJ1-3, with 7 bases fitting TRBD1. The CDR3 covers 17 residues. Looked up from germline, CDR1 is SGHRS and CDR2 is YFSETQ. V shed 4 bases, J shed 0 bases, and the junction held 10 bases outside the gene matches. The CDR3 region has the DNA TGCGCCAGCAGCATCGGGACAGTTCTCCCCTCTGGAAACACCATATATTTT. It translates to CASSIGTVLPSGNTIYF.

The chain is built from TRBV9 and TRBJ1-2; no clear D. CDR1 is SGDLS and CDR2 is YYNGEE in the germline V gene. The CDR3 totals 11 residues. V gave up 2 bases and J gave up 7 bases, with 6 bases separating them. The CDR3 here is CASSVSGGYTF. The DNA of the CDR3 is TGTGCCAGCAGCGTCTCGGGTGGCTACACCTTC.

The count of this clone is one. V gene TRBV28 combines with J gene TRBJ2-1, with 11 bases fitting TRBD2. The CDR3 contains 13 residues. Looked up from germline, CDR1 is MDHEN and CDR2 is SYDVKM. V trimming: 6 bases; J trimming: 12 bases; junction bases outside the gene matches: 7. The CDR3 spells CASRYASGGPQFF. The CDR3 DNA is TGTGCCAGCAGATACGCTAGCGGGGGGCCGCAGTTCTTC. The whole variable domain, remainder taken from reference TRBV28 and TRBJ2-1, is DVKVTQSSRYLVKRTGEKVFLECVQDMDHENMFWYRQDPGLGLRLIYFSYDVKMKEKGDIPEGYSVSREKKERFSLILESASTNQTSMYLCASRYASGGPQFFGPGTRLTVL.

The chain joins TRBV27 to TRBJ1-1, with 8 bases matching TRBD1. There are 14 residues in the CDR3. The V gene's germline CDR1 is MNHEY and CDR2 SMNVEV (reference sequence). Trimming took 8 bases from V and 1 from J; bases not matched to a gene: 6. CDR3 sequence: CASGRQGWNTEAFF. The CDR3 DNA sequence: TGTGCCAGCGGCCGACAGGGGTGGAACACTGAAGCTTTCTTT.

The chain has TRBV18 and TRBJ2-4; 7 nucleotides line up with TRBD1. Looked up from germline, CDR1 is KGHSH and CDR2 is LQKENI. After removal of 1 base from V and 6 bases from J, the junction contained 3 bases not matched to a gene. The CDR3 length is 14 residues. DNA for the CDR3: TGTGCCAGCTCACCACTTCCAGGGGGAAACATTCAGTACTTC. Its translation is CASSPLPGGNIQYF.

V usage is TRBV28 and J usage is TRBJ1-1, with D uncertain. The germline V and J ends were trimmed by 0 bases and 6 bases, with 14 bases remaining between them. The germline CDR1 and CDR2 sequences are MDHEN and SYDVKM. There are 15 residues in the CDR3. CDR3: CASSLWGRERSEAFF. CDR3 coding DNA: TGTGCCAGCAGTTTATGGGGCCGGGAGAGGTCTGAAGCTTTCTTT.

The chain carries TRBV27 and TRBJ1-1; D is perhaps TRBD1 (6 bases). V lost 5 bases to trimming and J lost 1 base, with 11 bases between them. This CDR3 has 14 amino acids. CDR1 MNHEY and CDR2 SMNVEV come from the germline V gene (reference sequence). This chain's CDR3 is CASSPRTANTEAFF. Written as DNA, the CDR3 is TGTGCCAGCAGTCCTCGGACAGCGAACACTGAAGCTTTCTTT.

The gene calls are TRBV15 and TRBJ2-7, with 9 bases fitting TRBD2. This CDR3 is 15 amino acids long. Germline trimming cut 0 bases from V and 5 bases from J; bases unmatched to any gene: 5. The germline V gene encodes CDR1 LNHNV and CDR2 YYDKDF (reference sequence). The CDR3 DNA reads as TGTGCCACCAGCAGAGAGGGACTAGCATACCACGAGCAGTACTTC. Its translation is CATSREGLAYHEQYF.

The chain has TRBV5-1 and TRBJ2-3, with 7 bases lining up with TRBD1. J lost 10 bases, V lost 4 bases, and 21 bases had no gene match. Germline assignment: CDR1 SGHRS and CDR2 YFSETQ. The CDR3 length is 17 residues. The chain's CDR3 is CASSPSTRTLGQYAQYF. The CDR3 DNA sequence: TGCGCCAGCAGCCCTTCTACCCGCACCTTGGGACAGTACGCGCAGTATTTT.

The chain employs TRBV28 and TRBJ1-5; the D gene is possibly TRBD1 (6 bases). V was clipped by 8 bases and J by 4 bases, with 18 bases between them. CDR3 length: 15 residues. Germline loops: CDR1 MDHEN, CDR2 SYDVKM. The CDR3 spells CASRPTGGGNQPQHF. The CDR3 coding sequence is TGTGCCAGCCGACCGACGGGGGGCGGTAATCAGCCCCAGCATTTT.

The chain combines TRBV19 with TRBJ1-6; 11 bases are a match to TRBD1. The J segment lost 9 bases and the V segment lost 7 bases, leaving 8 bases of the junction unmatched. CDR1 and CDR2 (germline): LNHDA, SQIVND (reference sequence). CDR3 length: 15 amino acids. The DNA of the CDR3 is TGTGCCAGTACGGCCTCGGGACAGGGGGGTTCACCCCTCCACTTT. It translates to CASTASGQGGSPLHF.

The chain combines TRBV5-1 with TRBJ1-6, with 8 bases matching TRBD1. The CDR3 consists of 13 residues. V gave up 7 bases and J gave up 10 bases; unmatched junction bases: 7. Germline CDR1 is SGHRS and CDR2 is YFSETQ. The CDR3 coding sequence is TGCGCCAGCCAGACAGGGGAAGAATCACCCCTCCACTTT. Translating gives CASQTGEESPLHF.

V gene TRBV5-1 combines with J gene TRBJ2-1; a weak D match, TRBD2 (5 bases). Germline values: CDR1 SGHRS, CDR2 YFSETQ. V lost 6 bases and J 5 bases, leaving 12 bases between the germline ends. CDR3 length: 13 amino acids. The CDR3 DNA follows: TGCGCCAGCACTAGCAAAGTCGACAATGAGCAGTTCTTC. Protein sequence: CASTSKVDNEQFF.

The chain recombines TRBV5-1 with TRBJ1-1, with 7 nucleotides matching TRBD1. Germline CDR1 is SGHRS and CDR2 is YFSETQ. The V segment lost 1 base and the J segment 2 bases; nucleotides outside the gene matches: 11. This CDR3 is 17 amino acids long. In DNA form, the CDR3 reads TGCGCCAGCAGCTTGCCCCACGGACAGGAGGTAAACACTGAAGCTTTCTTT. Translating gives CASSLPHGQEVNTEAFF.

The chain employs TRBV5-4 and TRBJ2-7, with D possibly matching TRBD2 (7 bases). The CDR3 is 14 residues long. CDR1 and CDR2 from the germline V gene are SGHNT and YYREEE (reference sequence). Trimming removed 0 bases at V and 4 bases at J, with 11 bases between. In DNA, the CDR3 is TGTGCCAGCAGCTTGGCGGGGGGCCGGTACGAGCAGTACTTC. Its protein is CASSLAGGRYEQYF.

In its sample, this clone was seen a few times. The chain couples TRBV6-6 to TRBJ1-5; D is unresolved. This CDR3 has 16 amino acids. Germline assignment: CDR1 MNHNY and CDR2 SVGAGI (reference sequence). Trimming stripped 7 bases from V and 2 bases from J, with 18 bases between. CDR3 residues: CASTPGLSFGNQPQHF. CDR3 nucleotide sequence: TGTGCCAGCACTCCGGGTCTCTCGTTCGGCAATCAGCCCCAGCATTTT.

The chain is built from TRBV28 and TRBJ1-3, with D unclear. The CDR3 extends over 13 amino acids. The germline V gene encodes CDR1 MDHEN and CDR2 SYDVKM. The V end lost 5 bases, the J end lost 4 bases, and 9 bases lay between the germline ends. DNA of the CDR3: TGTGCCAGCAGTACGGAGTTCGGAAACACCATATATTTT. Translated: CASSTEFGNTIYF.

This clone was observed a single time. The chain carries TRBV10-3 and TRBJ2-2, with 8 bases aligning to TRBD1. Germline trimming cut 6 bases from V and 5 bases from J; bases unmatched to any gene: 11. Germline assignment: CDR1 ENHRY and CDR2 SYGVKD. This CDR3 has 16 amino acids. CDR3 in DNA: TGTGCCATCAGCCTCGATGACAGGGGCGAAACCGGGGAGCTGTTTTTT. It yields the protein CAISLDDRGETGELFF.

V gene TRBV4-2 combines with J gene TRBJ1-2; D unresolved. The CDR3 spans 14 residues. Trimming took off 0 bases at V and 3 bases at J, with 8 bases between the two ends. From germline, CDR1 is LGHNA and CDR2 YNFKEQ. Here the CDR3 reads CASSQDRDYYGYTF. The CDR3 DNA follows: TGTGCCAGCAGCCAAGATCGGGATTACTATGGCTACACCTTC.

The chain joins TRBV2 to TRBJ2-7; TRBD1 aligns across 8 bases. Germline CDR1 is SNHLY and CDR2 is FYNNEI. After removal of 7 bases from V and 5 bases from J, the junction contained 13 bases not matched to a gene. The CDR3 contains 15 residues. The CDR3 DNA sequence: TGTGCCAGCACCCGAGATTGGACAGGGACCCACGAGCAGTACTTC. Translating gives CASTRDWTGTHEQYF.

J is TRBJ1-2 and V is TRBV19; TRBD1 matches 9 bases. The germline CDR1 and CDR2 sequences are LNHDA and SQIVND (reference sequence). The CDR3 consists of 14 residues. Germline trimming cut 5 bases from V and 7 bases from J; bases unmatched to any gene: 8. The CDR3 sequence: CASSSSGTGFGYTF. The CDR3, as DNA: TGTGCCAGTAGTTCCTCCGGGACAGGGTTTGGCTACACCTTC.

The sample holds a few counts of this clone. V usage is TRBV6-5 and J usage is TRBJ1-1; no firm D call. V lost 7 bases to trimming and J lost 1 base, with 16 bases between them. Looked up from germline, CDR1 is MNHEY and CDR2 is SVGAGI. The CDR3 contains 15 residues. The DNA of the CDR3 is TGTGCCAGCACCGAAGCGGGCGGGAAGAACACTGAAGCTTTCTTT. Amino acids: CASTEAGGKNTEAFF.